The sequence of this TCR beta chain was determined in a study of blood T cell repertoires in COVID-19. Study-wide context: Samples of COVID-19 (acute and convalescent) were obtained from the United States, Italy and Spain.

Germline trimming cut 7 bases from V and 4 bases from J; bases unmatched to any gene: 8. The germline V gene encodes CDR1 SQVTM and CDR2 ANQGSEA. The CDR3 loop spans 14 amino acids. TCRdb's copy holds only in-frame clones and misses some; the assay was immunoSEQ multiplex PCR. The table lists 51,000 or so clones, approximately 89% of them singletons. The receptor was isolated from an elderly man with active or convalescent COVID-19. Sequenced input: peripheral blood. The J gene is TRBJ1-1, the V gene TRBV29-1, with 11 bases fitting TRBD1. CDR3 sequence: CSATGTGGGTEAFF. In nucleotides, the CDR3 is TGCAGCGCCACCGGGACAGGGGGTGGCACTGAAGCTTTCTTT.